These 26 T cell receptor beta chains share one sample of origin, sequenced in a study of tissue T cells after allogeneic stem cell transplantation. Generated by immunoSEQ multiplex PCR, the TCRdb table keeps only in-frame clones and is missing some. This table holds some 7,800 clones, around 62% found once. The sequenced sample consisted of blood. These TCRs come from a female BALB/c mouse in good health. MHC haplotype of the strain: H2-d.

A word on this clone: Mouse germline and gene names are used. The read ends 1 residue early relative to the CDR3; the germline J gene fills the gap. This sequence joins TRBV19 and TRBJ2-5; possible D gene TRBD1, 5 bases. The CDR3 covers 14 residues. V was clipped by 4 bases and J by 0 bases, with 9 bases between them. Germline V lookup: CDR1 FNHDT, CDR2 SITEND (reference sequence). The CDR3 protein is CASSRTFNQDTQYF. The CDR3 DNA, read in part, is TGTGCCAGCAGTCGGACATTTAACCAAGACACCCAGTAC.

As regards this clone: Gene names and germline match the mouse. The read comes to an end 1 residue before the CDR3 does, leaving the germline J gene to fill in the end. J is TRBJ1-3 and V is TRBV13-2, with 10 bases lining up with TRBD1. The J segment lost 3 bases and the V segment lost 5 bases, leaving 5 bases of the junction unmatched. The CDR3 is 15 amino acids. Germline CDR1 and CDR2: NNHNN and SYGAGS (reference sequence). The sequenced part of the CDR3 DNA is TGTGCCAGCGGGACCGGGACAGGGGTTGGAAATACGCTCTAT. Its protein product is CASGTGTGVGNTLY. The whole CDR3 region reads CASGTGTGVGNTLYF.

Regarding this clone: Any gene name here is a mouse gene name. The CDR3 end lies 1 residue beyond the end of the read and is filled in from the germline J gene. The gene calls are TRBV5 and TRBJ1-4; D remains unclear. This CDR3 contains 13 residues. V was clipped by 0 bases and J by 4 bases, with 3 bases between them. CDR1 and CDR2 from the germline V gene are LGHNA and YNLKQL (reference sequence). The CDR3 loop is CASSQDINERLFF. The DNA read from the CDR3 is TGTGCCAGCAGCCAAGACATCAACGAAAGATTATTT.

Concerning this clone: Gene labels here are mouse ones. The CDR3 sequence: CASGRQGGISNERLFF. The sequenced CDR3 bases are TGTGCCAGCGGCCGACAGGGGGGAATTTCCAACGAAAGATTATTT. The chain couples TRBV13-2 to TRBJ1-4; 9 bases line up with TRBD1. The read is 1 residue too short to cover the CDR3 end, so that end is filled in from the germline J gene. The CDR3 sequence is 16 residues long. Trimming took 5 bases from V and 0 from J; bases not matched to a gene: 5. The V gene's germline CDR1 is NNHNN and CDR2 SYGAGS (reference sequence).

Concerning this clone itself: Genes and germline are mouse. The sequence runs out 1 residue before the end of the CDR3; the remainder is reconstructed from the germline J gene. This chain uses TRBV19 with TRBJ1-2; TRBD1 might be the D (6 bases). The CDR3 length is 15 residues. V gave up 2 bases and J gave up 1 base, with 12 bases separating them. CDR1 FNHDT and CDR2 SITEND come from the germline V gene (reference sequence). The chain's CDR3 is CASSIGGGKNSDYTF. CDR3 bases read: TGTGCCAGCAGTATCGGGGGGGGCAAAAACTCCGACTACACC.

About this clone: These gene names are mouse names. The read ends 1 residue shy of where the CDR3 ends; the end is completed using the germline J gene. V gene TRBV19 combines with J gene TRBJ1-3; 7 bases line up with TRBD1. V lost 0 bases, J lost 2 bases, and 2 bases stayed unmatched. Germline loops: CDR1 FNHDT, CDR2 SITEND (reference sequence). The CDR3 extends over 15 amino acids. The CDR3 DNA, read in part, is TGTGCCAGCAGTATAGGCAGGGGGACTGGAAATACGCTCTAT. Translation: CASSIGRGTGNTLY. The whole CDR3 sequence is CASSIGRGTGNTLYF.

A word on this clone: The gene names here belong to mouse. The CDR3 end is not reached by the read, which stops 1 residue before it; the germline J gene fills it in. The chain combines TRBV13-2 with TRBJ2-7; 10 bases map to TRBD2. This CDR3 is built from 13 residues. CDR1 and CDR2 from the germline V gene are NNHNN and SYGAGS (reference sequence). With V trimmed by 3 bases and J by 6 bases, 3 bases remained unmatched. This CDR3 reads CASGGGLGFEQYF. The part of the CDR3 DNA that was read is TGTGCCAGCGGTGGGGGACTGGGGTTTGAACAGTAC.

As for this clone: Gene names and germline refer to mouse. The read finishes 1 residue shy of the CDR3 end, and the germline J gene is used to complete it. This chain uses TRBV13-2 with TRBJ2-2; tentative D call: TRBD1 (6 bases). In germline, CDR1 is NNHNN, CDR2 SYGAGS (reference sequence). V was trimmed by 3 bases and J by 0 bases, leaving 12 bases between them. This CDR3 is 16 amino acids long. The part of the CDR3 DNA that was read is TGTGCCAGCGGTGTCTCCGGGACATCAAACACCGGGCAGCTCTAC. Amino acids: CASGVSGTSNTGQLY. The complete CDR3 sequence is CASGVSGTSNTGQLYF.

Notes on this clone: Germline and genes: mouse. Read coverage stops 1 residue before the CDR3 terminus; the germline J gene supplies the remainder. The rearrangement joins TRBV4 to TRBJ2-7, with 11 bases that match TRBD2. With 5 bases clipped from V and 6 bases from J, the junction kept 6 bases outside the gene matches. There are 14 residues in the CDR3. The germline V gene encodes CDR1 LGHDT and CDR2 YNNKQL (reference sequence). This CDR3 reads CASSLTGGAREQYF. The DNA read from the CDR3 is TGTGCCAGCAGCCTCACTGGGGGGGCGCGTGAACAGTAC.

About this clone itself: Mouse gene names apply. The read ends 1 residue early relative to the CDR3; the germline J gene fills the gap. This chain links TRBV20 with TRBJ2-5; 8 bases match TRBD1. The length of the CDR3 is 15 residues. The trim removed 1 base at V and 0 bases at J, leaving 3 bases unmatched. Germline V gene data show CDR1 as GFQATS and CDR2 as STVNSAI. CDR3 bases read: TGTGGTGCTAGGGCCAGGGGGCTTAACCAAGACACCCAGTAC. This gives the protein CGARARGLNQDTQY. The full CDR3 reads CGARARGLNQDTQYF.

This clone was picked up a small number of times. Mouse gene names apply. The read gets to within 1 residue of the CDR3 end, and the germline J gene fills in the rest. The chain carries TRBV20 and TRBJ2-7; TRBD1 matches 7 bases. V dropped 0 bases and J dropped 3; count of bases not matched to a gene: 5. Germline V gene sequence: CDR1 GFQATS, CDR2 STVNSAI. CDR3 length: 14 amino acids. CDR3 amino acids: CGAREWAGGYEQYF. CDR3 DNA, as far as it was read: TGTGGTGCTAGGGAGTGGGCAGGGGGCTATGAACAGTAC. Together with reference TRBV20 and TRBJ2-7, the CDR3 gives the full variable domain: GALVYQYPRRTICKSGTSMRMECQAVGFQATSVAWYRQSPQKTFELIALSTVNSAIKYEQNFTQEKFPISHPNLSFSSMTVLNAYLEDRGLYLCGAREWAGGYEQYFGPGTRLTVL.

On this clone itself: All gene names here are mouse names. The sequence runs out 1 residue before the end of the CDR3; the remainder is reconstructed from the germline J gene. V is TRBV1 and J is TRBJ1-4; a weak D match, TRBD1 (6 bases). This CDR3 region has 13 residues. The germline V and J ends were trimmed by 4 bases and 5 bases, with 8 bases remaining between them. Germline CDR1 and CDR2: NSQYPW and LRSPGD (reference sequence). CDR3 region: CTCSGGQNERLFF. The sequenced part of the CDR3 DNA is TGCACCTGCAGTGGGGGACAAAACGAAAGATTATTT. The variable domain in full, completed from reference TRBV1 and TRBJ1-4, reads VTLLEQNPRWRLVPRGQAVNLRCILKNSQYPWMSWYQQDLQKQLQWLFTLRSPGDKEVKSLPGADYLATRVTDTELRLQVANMSQGRTLYCTCSGGQNERLFFGHGTKLSVL.

This clone was seen a few times. The germline and genes are mouse ones. The read ends 1 residue before the CDR3 terminus; that terminus is restored from the germline J gene. The chain uses TRBV2 and TRBJ1-3; 9 positions agree with TRBD1. This CDR3 has 16 residues. Trimming removed 4 bases from V and 1 base from J; junction bases left unmatched: 5. CDR1 is LGHNA and CDR2 is YSYQKL in the germline V gene. The DNA read from the CDR3 is TGTGCCAGCAGCCCAGAAGGGACAGGGTCTGGAAATACGCTCTAT. It is translated as CASSPEGTGSGNTLY. The whole CDR3 sequence is CASSPEGTGSGNTLYF.

Comment on this clone: The gene symbols are mouse symbols. The missing CDR3 end, 1 residue past where the read stops, is filled in from the germline J gene. V is TRBV19 and J is TRBJ1-4; 7 nucleotides align to TRBD1. This CDR3 has 15 residues. V lost 0 bases to trimming and J lost 7 bases; unmatched junction nucleotides: 6. Germline lookup yields CDR1 FNHDT and CDR2 SITEND (reference sequence). CDR3 residues: CASSIGPGGPERLFF. The CDR3 bases that were read are TGTGCCAGCAGTATAGGCCCAGGGGGGCCCGAAAGATTATTT. The full variable domain, in which reference TRBV19 and TRBJ1-4 provide the parts outside the CDR3, is GGIITQTPKFLIGQEGQKLTLKCQQNFNHDTMYWYRQDSGKGLRLIYYSITENDLQKGDLSEGYDASREKKSSFSLTVTSAQKNEMAVFLCASSIGPGGPERLFFGHGTKLSVL.

This clone has more than one count but fewer than ten. Any gene name here is a mouse gene name. The CDR3 is cut off 1 residue early in the read; its end comes from the germline J gene. The chain carries TRBV4 and TRBJ2-7; perhaps TRBD2 as D (8 bases). This CDR3 has 13 residues. Deletions cut 5 bases from V and 4 bases from J, with 12 bases between. Germline CDR1 and CDR2: LGHDT and YNNKQL (reference sequence). This CDR3 reads CASSQGGRYEQYF. CDR3 bases read: TGTGCCAGCAGCCAGGGGGGGCGGTATGAACAGTAC.

For this clone: Gene names and germline refer to mouse. The missing CDR3 end, 1 residue past where the read stops, is filled in from the germline J gene. The rearrangement uses TRBV5 and TRBJ2-5; possibly TRBD1 or TRBD2 for D (5 bases each). The CDR3 extends over 14 amino acids. Germline V gene sequence: CDR1 LGHNA, CDR2 YNLKQL (reference sequence). Trimming removed 0 bases from V and 3 bases from J, with 7 bases in between. The CDR3 here is CASSQEGDQDTQYF. The covered CDR3 bases are TGTGCCAGCAGCCAAGAGGGGGATCAAGACACCCAGTAC.

This clone was detected a few times. Germline and genes here are mouse. The CDR3 end is not reached by the read, which stops 1 residue before it; the germline J gene fills it in. J is TRBJ2-1 and V is TRBV5; 7 nucleotides align to TRBD2. Germline V lookup: CDR1 LGHNA, CDR2 YNLKQL (reference sequence). The CDR3 length is 14 residues. The V and J ends lost 0 bases and 4 bases, in that order; junction bases with no gene match: 0. Incomplete CDR3 DNA: TGTGCCAGCAGCCAAGACTGGGGGTATGCTGAGCAGTTC. Residues: CASSQDWGYAEQF. From start to end, the CDR3 is CASSQDWGYAEQFF.

As for this clone: The germline and genes are mouse ones. The read stops 1 residue short of the end of the CDR3; the missing end is completed from the germline J gene. The chain joins TRBV17 to TRBJ2-3; 8 bases are shared with TRBD2. This CDR3 comprises 16 residues. From germline, CDR1 is MNHDT and CDR2 YYDKIL. V was clipped by 3 bases and J by 1 base; unmatched bases: 6. CDR3 protein: CASSSGGGRGAETLYF. Incomplete CDR3 DNA: TGTGCTAGCAGTAGCGGGGGGGGGCGCGGTGCAGAAACGCTGTAT.

Notes on this clone: Gene labels here are mouse ones. The observed sequence ends 1 residue before the CDR3 terminus, with the missing tail filled in from the germline J gene. The V call is TRBV13-2, the J call TRBJ1-1, with 9 bases fitting TRBD1. J was trimmed by 4 bases and V by 3 bases; bases with no gene match: 7. The CDR3 extends over 15 amino acids. Germline V gene sequence: CDR1 NNHNN, CDR2 SYGAGS (reference sequence). CDR3 sequence: CASGATGGAGTEVFF. The sequenced part of the CDR3 DNA is TGTGCCAGCGGTGCCACAGGGGGCGCTGGCACAGAAGTCTTC.

In regard to this clone: Germline and genes here are mouse. The read stops 1 residue short of the end of the CDR3; the missing end is completed from the germline J gene. The chain is built from TRBV3 and TRBJ1-1; D gene ambiguous. The germline CDR1 and CDR2 sequences are SNHLY and FYNGKV (reference sequence). Trimming cost V 1 base and J 10 bases, with 1 base left between them. The length of the CDR3 is 9 residues. Incomplete CDR3 DNA: TGTGCCAGCAGCTTAGGAGTCTTC. It codes for CASSLGVF. The CDR3 reads in full as CASSLGVFF.

For this clone: Germline and genes here are mouse. CDR3 amino acids: CASKTGGYEQYF. CDR3 DNA, as far as it was read: TGTGCCAGCAAGACAGGGGGCTATGAACAGTAC. The chain joins TRBV13-3 to TRBJ2-7; TRBD1 matches at 9 bases. The missing CDR3 end, 1 residue past where the read stops, is filled in from the germline J gene. This CDR3 has 12 residues. With V trimmed by 6 bases and J by 3 bases, 1 base remained unmatched. CDR1 and CDR2 (germline): NNHDY, SYVADS.

This clone has more than one count but fewer than ten. Gene and germline names: mouse. The read finishes 1 residue shy of the CDR3 end, and the germline J gene is used to complete it. The rearrangement uses TRBV13-1 and TRBJ2-7, with unresolved D. CDR3 length: 11 residues. Trimming left V 4 bases short and J 1 base short, with 3 bases between. Germline loops: CDR1 NSHNY, CDR2 SYGAGN. CDR3 DNA (partial): TGTGCCAGCAGTACGTCCTATGAACAGTAC. Amino acids: CASSTSYEQY. The CDR3 in its entirety is CASSTSYEQYF.

Concerning this clone: Gene and germline names: mouse. The read finishes 1 residue shy of the CDR3 end, and the germline J gene is used to complete it. V is TRBV19 and J is TRBJ2-2; 8 nucleotides align to TRBD1. The CDR3 consists of 15 residues. V gave up 2 bases and J gave up 3 bases; unmatched junction bases: 3. Germline V gene lookup returns CDR1 FNHDT and CDR2 SITEND (reference sequence). The sequenced part of the CDR3 DNA is TGTGCCAGCAGTATTTCAGGGGGCCACACCGGGCAGCTCTAC. Amino acids: CASSISGGHTGQLY. The complete CDR3 reads CASSISGGHTGQLYF.

Regarding this clone: Gene labels here are mouse ones. Sequencing ends 1 residue short of the CDR3 end; the germline J gene provides the rest. The gene calls are TRBV13-3 and TRBJ1-5; tentative D call: TRBD1 (5 bases). V was cut by 1 base and J by 3 bases, with 11 bases left in between. This CDR3 comprises 15 residues. Germline V CDR1 and CDR2: NNHDY, SYVADS. The chain's CDR3 is CASSDRAGSNQAPLF. Incomplete CDR3 DNA: TGTGCCAGCAGTGATAGGGCAGGGAGCAACCAGGCTCCGCTT. The whole variable domain, filled in from reference TRBV13-3 and TRBJ1-5, reads EAAVTQSPRSKVAVTGGKVTLSCHQTNNHDYMYWYRQDTGHGLRLIHYSYVADSTEKGDIPDGYKASRPSQENFSLILELASLSQTAVYFCASSDRAGSNQAPLFGEGTRLSVL.

For this clone: The genes are named according to mouse. The read is 1 residue too short to cover the CDR3 end, so that end is filled in from the germline J gene. The rearrangement joins TRBV13-3 to TRBJ2-5; 9 bases agree with TRBD1. The CDR3 is made up of 14 amino acids. The germline V gene encodes CDR1 NNHDY and CDR2 SYVADS. J gave up 3 bases and V 5 bases, and 4 bases lay outside the gene matches. Incomplete CDR3 DNA: TGTGCCAGCAGGGAACAGGGGGCGCAAGACACCCAGTAC. Amino acid sequence: CASREQGAQDTQY. The CDR3 in its entirety is CASREQGAQDTQYF.

Of note for this clone: Mouse names are used for the genes. The read ends 1 residue shy of where the CDR3 ends; the end is completed using the germline J gene. The J gene is TRBJ1-4, the V gene TRBV13-3, with D possibly matching TRBD1 (6 bases). V was trimmed by 6 bases and J by 1 base, leaving 7 bases between them. The CDR3 loop spans 13 amino acids. The germline V gene encodes CDR1 NNHDY and CDR2 SYVADS. The CDR3 loop is CASKDSSNERLFF. CDR3 DNA, as far as it was read: TGTGCCAGCAAGGACAGTTCCAACGAAAGATTATTT.